These 4 T cell receptor beta chains share one sample of origin, sequenced in a study of blood T cell repertoires in COVID-19. Only in-frame clones appear in the TCRdb table, and some are missing; sequencing was by immunoSEQ multiplex PCR. Of 100,000 or so clones in the sample, 85% were seen once. Sequencing was carried out using peripheral blood. The receptors shown here come from a woman aged 70-85 years with active or convalescent COVID-19.

This chain links TRBV28 with TRBJ1-2; 8 bases line up with TRBD1. This CDR3 region has 14 residues. The germline gives CDR1 MDHEN, CDR2 SYDVKM. Unmatched junction bases numbered 9, after V lost 4 bases and J lost 8 bases. The DNA for the CDR3 is TGTGCCAGCAGTTCCCCCTCAGGGGGCGGCGGCTACACCTTC. Translating gives CASSSPSGGGGYTF.

The gene calls are TRBV7-9 and TRBJ2-3; D may be TRBD2 (6 bases). Germline loops: CDR1 SEHNR, CDR2 FQNEAQ (reference sequence). With 8 bases removed from V and 2 bases from J, the gap between germline ends came to 14 bases. The CDR3 spans 14 residues. The CDR3 DNA reads as TGTGCCAGCGCGGGGCTCCACCCCACAGATACGCAGTATTTT. Protein product: CASAGLHPTDTQYF.

There are a few counts of this clone. The chain recombines TRBV5-1 with TRBJ1-6; no definite D call. CDR3 length: 13 amino acids. Germline V gives CDR1 SGHRS, CDR2 YFSETQ. V lost 0 bases and J lost 7, with 5 bases in between. The CDR3 region has the DNA TGCGCCAGCAGCTTGGAAATAAATTCACCCCTCCACTTT. This codes for CASSLEINSPLHF.

The chain employs TRBV7-2 and TRBJ2-5; 11 positions agree with TRBD2. Trimming took 1 base from V and 5 from J; bases not matched to a gene: 3. Germline CDR1 and CDR2: SGHTA and FQGNSA. The CDR3 has 15 residues. The CDR3 here is CASSLVAGGSETQYF. CDR3 sequence (DNA): TGTGCCAGCAGCTTAGTAGCGGGGGGGTCGGAGACCCAGTACTTC. Full variable domain (rest looked up from reference TRBV7-2 and TRBJ2-5): GAGVSQSPSNKVTEKGKDVELRCDPISGHTALYWYRQSLGQGLEFLIYFQGNSAPDKSGLPSDRFSAERTGGSVSTLTIQRTQQEDSAVYLCASSLVAGGSETQYFGPGTRLLVL.